The clone carrying this T cell receptor (beta chain) was seen only a few times. Its antigen is undetermined. The study ran its PCR with 60 Vbeta and 13 Jbeta primers. As handled by the study authors: A follow-up analysis tallied about 80 million unique TCR beta chains, roughly 11 million shared. Libraries were prepared by immunoSEQ multiplex PCR; TCRdb keeps only in-frame clonotypes and omits some of them. D and trimming come from the DNA, and the V and J calls and clone size come from that table. The table has 150,000 to 200,000 clones, roughly a tenth seen once. These data belong to a study of cytomegalovirus exposure and HLA in healthy donors. For the study at large: The study's early data release held about 80 million unique TCRs from HLA-typed donors. Study outcomes and limitations: Associated with cytomegalovirus, according to the listing, were fewer than 200 TCR beta chains.

V lost 4 bases and J lost 2; bases outside the gene matches: 5. The CDR3 is 14 amino acids. The germline V gene encodes CDR1 SGHRS and CDR2 YFSETQ. Despite likely unrecorded immune exposures, the donors were nominally healthy at the time of sampling. This chain joins TRBV5-1 and TRBJ2-5; 7 bases map to TRBD1. The sample consisted of PBMCs. This sequence originates from a woman aged 25 to 39 in good health and CMV-seropositive. The CDR3 reads CASSRDSGQETQYF. The DNA of the CDR3 is TGCGCCAGCAGCAGGGACAGCGGACAAGAGACCCAGTACTTC.